Listed below are T cell receptor beta chains from one sample, sequenced in a study of early T cells in non-severe SARS-CoV-2 infection. TCRdb ran MiXCR on the 5' RACE reads and lists one entry per CDR3 protein. Among some 87,000 distinct CDR3 sequences listed, 9.5% to 15% were seen once. The specimen sequenced was whole blood. The receptor set was obtained from an adult who was a healthcare worker with PCR-confirmed SARS-CoV-2 infection or an uninfected control (not recorded which). The CDR3 runs from the conserved cysteine through the conserved F or W. The D gene is left open where the match is weak. Clone size appears in some rows only: once, few, many, or a class for an expanded clone.

TRBD2,TRBV18,few,TRBJ2-3,TGTGCCAGCTCACCAATACCTAGCGGGAGCAGTGGTACAGATACGCAGTATTTT,CASSPIPSGSSGTDTQYF
.,TRBV6-1,.,TRBJ2-4,TGTGCCAGCAGTACCACAGGATTTGCCAAAAACATTCAGTACTTC,CASSTTGFAKNIQYF
.,TRBV27,.,TRBJ2-7,TGTGCCAGCAGTCAGAGGGACACCCAATACGAGCAGTACTTC,CASSQRDTQYEQYF
TRBD2,TRBV5-6,once,TRBJ2-7,TGTGCCAGCAGCCTGGGGACTAGCGGGAGAACCTACGAGCAGTACTTC,CASSLGTSGRTYEQYF
.,TRBV30,few,TRBJ2-1,TGTGCCTGGAGTCGGCATAGGGAGGTCGATGAGCAGTTCTTC,CAWSRHREVDEQFF
.,TRBV24-1,many,TRBJ2-2,TGTGCCACCAGTGTTTCTTTGCAGAGAGGGACCGGGGAGCTGTTTTTT,CATSVSLQRGTGELFF
.,TRBV7-6,many,TRBJ2-2,TGTGCCAGCAGCTCCCCCGCGACTAGACCGAACACCGGGGAGCTGTTTTTT,CASSSPATRPNTGELFF
TRBD1,TRBV5-8,.,TRBJ1-3,TGTGCCAGCAGCTCCGGACAGGCTGGAAACACCATATATTTT,CASSSGQAGNTIYF
.,TRBV5-3,few,TRBJ2-1,TGTGCCAGAAGACGTAGTTCCCACAATGAGCAGTTCTTC,CARRRSSHNEQFF
.,TRBV24-1,.,TRBJ2-3,TGTGCCACCAGTGACCCGGGCTTCACCGAGCAAGATACGCAGTATTTT,CATSDPGFTEQDTQYF
TRBD2,TRBV6-4,many,TRBJ2-3,TGTGCCAGCAGCCAAACTAGCGGTCCCGATACGCAGTATTTT,CASSQTSGPDTQYF
.,TRBV11-2,.,TRBJ2-1,TGTGCCAGCAGCTTTAAAGATGAGCAGTTCTTC,CASSFKDEQFF
.,TRBV12-3/TRBV12-4,.,TRBJ2-7,TGTGCCAGCAGTTTCCCGGGAAGCTACGAGCAGTACTTC,CASSFPGSYEQYF
TRBD2,TRBV7-9,many,TRBJ2-4,TGTGCCAGCAGCTTTACCGGGACTAGCGGCGCCAAAAACATTCAGTACTTC,CASSFTGTSGAKNIQYF
TRBD1,TRBV29-1,.,TRBJ1-5,TGCAGCGTTGGAGCAGGGGGCGGGAATCAGCCCCAGCATTTT,CSVGAGGGNQPQHF
.,TRBV20-1,few,TRBJ2-7,TGCAGTGCTAGAAACGGGTACGAGCAGTACTTC,CSARNGYEQYF
.,TRBV28,.,TRBJ1-1,TGTGCCAGCAGTTTATATGGGACAATCATGAACACTGAAGCTTTCTTT,CASSLYGTIMNTEAFF
.,TRBV7-6,few,TRBJ2-1,TGTGCCAGCAGCCTTTTACCCGTGGAGGGGAATGAGTTCTTC,CASSLLPVEGNEFF
.,TRBV5-5,many,TRBJ1-4,TGTGCCAGCAGCTTGGGGCCGAGGGCGAATGAAAAACTGTTTTTT,CASSLGPRANEKLFF
TRBD1,TRBV30,many,TRBJ2-1,TGTGCCTGGGGGACAGGCTCCTACAATGAGCAGTTCTTC,CAWGTGSYNEQFF
TRBD1,TRBV11-2,.,TRBJ2-5,TGTGCCAGCAGCTTAGTCAGGGACAGGGGACAAGAGACCCAGTACTTC,CASSLVRDRGQETQYF
.,TRBV6-6,.,TRBJ1-1,TGTGCCAGCAGTGTACCAGGGGAAGAAGCTTTCTTT,CASSVPGEEAFF
TRBD2,TRBV9,few,TRBJ2-1,TGTGCCAGCAGCGTAGGGGCTAGCGGGAGCTATGAGCAGTTCTTC,CASSVGASGSYEQFF
TRBD2,TRBV16,.,TRBJ2-1,TGTGCCAGCAGCCCGGGGCGGGAGGGCCGGAATGAGCAGTTCTTC,CASSPGREGRNEQFF
.,TRBV6-5,.,TRBJ1-1,TGTGCCAGCAGGCTCGGGGGGTGGAGCACTGAAGCTTTCTTT,CASRLGGWSTEAFF
TRBD1,TRBV20-1,many,TRBJ1-1,TGCAGTGCTACGGGACAGGGGGTCACTGAAGCTTTCTTT,CSATGQGVTEAFF
.,TRBV5-1,.,TRBJ2-6,TGCGCCAGCAGCCAGACTACGGGGGTTAAGACTTTC,CASSQTTGVKTF
TRBD2,TRBV5-5,few,TRBJ2-3,TGTGCCAGCACTTTTATTCCCGGGAGGGGAGCAGATACGCAGTATTTT,CASTFIPGRGADTQYF
.,TRBV24-1,many,TRBJ1-2,TGTGCCACCAGTGGGGAGGGCTATGGCTACACCTTC,CATSGEGYGYTF
.,TRBV7-6,few,TRBJ2-7,TGTGCCAGCAGCTTAGAGCCTTTCTACGAGCAGTACTTC,CASSLEPFYEQYF
TRBD1,TRBV28,many,TRBJ2-6,TGTGCCAGCAGTTCGGACAGGGAATATTCCGGGGCCAACGTCCTGACTTTC,CASSSDREYSGANVLTF
.,TRBV20-1,.,TRBJ1-1,TGCAGTGCTAGGATGGCACTTGAAGCTTTCTTT,CSARMALEAFF
.,TRBV4-2,.,TRBJ2-7,TGTGCCAGCAGCCAAGATTACCACAAGCAGTACTTC,CASSQDYHKQYF
.,TRBV19,.,TRBJ1-1,TGTGCCAGTAGTATTGGTCAGTCGAACACTGAAGCTTTCTTT,CASSIGQSNTEAFF
.,TRBV6-2/TRBV6-3,.,TRBJ1-1,TGTGCCATCCGAACCTCCGACACGACTGAAGCTTTCTTT,CAIRTSDTTEAFF
.,TRBV5-1,many,TRBJ2-3,TGCGCCAGCAGCTCCCGGGCAGCGGACACAGATACGCAGTATTTT,CASSSRAADTDTQYF
TRBD2,TRBV20-1,.,TRBJ2-1,TGCAGTGCTAAGGTAGCGGGTTACCAGTTCTTC,CSAKVAGYQFF
TRBD2,TRBV6-2/TRBV6-3,many,TRBJ2-1,TGTGCCAGCAGTTACCTAGCGGGAGTGTGGGAGCAGTTCTTC,CASSYLAGVWEQFF
.,TRBV21-1,many,TRBJ2-1,TGTGCCAGCAGCAAAGAAGAGGACAACAGAGCTCCTACAATGAGGGACGTGGAGCAGTTCTTC,CASSKEEDNRAPTMRDVEQFF
.,TRBV4-3,.,TRBJ1-6,TGCGCCAGCAGCCAAGATCTGGCAGGCTCGGGTAATTCACCCCTCCACTTT,CASSQDLAGSGNSPLHF
.,TRBV5-1,few,TRBJ1-1,TGCGCCAGCAGCCAAACCGCGGGGAACACTGAAGCTTTCTTT,CASSQTAGNTEAFF
TRBD1,TRBV7-9,few,TRBJ2-7,TGTGCCAGCAGCTTAGAGACAGGGGATGTGAACGAGCAGTACTTC,CASSLETGDVNEQYF
.,TRBV2,many,TRBJ1-2,TGTGCCAGCAGGGCCGAACCCGTGTTGGGGTTAGGCTACACCTTC,CASRAEPVLGLGYTF
TRBD1,TRBV28,few,TRBJ2-3,TGTGCCAGCAGTTTCCTAAGACAGGGGGGATTAGATACGCAGTATTTT,CASSFLRQGGLDTQYF
.,TRBV6-5,.,TRBJ2-2,TGTGCCAGCACAACGGGGATGAACACCGGGGAGCTGTTTTTT,CASTTGMNTGELFF
.,TRBV7-9,few,TRBJ2-4,TGTGCCAGCAGCTTATATGGGGTCAGGTCGGCCAAAAACATTCAGTACTTC,CASSLYGVRSAKNIQYF
TRBD1,TRBV27,few,TRBJ1-1,TGTGCCAGCAGTTTGTTGCGGGACAGTGGGGACACTGAAGCTTTCTTT,CASSLLRDSGDTEAFF
.,TRBV11-2,.,TRBJ1-2,TGTGCCAGCAGCACGCCGGGTTTCTTCTACACCTTC,CASSTPGFFYTF
.,TRBV7-9,few,TRBJ2-3,TGTGCCAGCAGCTTCAAGGACTTAAACACAGATACGCAGTATTTT,CASSFKDLNTDTQYF
.,TRBV20-1,many,TRBJ2-3,TGCAGTGCTCGGACGTTCGCAGATACGCAGTATTTT,CSARTFADTQYF
TRBD1,TRBV6-1,few,TRBJ2-5,TGTGCCAGCAGTGGACAGGGGAAGGGAGTTGAGACCCAGTACTTC,CASSGQGKGVETQYF
TRBD2,TRBV12-3/TRBV12-4,.,TRBJ2-7,TGTGCCAGCAGTCACCTAGCGGTCTACGAGCAGTACTTC,CASSHLAVYEQYF
.,TRBV5-1,many,TRBJ1-1,TGCGCCAGCAGAGGAGGCCAGCTGCCGATGAACACTGAAGCTTTCTTT,CASRGGQLPMNTEAFF